This T cell receptor (beta chain) was captured in a study of T cells after yellow fever vaccination. V gave up 7 bases and J gave up 2 bases, with 13 bases separating them. The CDR3 extends over 14 amino acids. Germline CDR1 reads SNHLY; CDR2 reads FYNNEI. This clonotype was observed a few times. Antigen unknown. Study-level findings and limits: Repertoires obtained by FACS sorting could include abundant clonotypes that entered as contaminants from the bulk population. Detected again after the booster were most primary-vaccination clones, at 95% to 97% CD4 and more than 70% CD8. Researchers report a weaker secondary response that nonetheless peaked faster, day 5 versus 15.

TCR cDNA was made by 5'RACE template switching, adding a universal primer site and UMIs. TCRdb reprocessed the 5' RACE reads via MiXCR and lists one record per CDR3 protein. Of hundreds of thousands of distinct CDR3 sequences listed, 20% to 25% are singletons. This TCR was recovered from a man between 18 and 35 years old who received the YFV17D yellow fever vaccine. The rearrangement joins TRBV2 to TRBJ2-3; weak D call: TRBD1 (7 bases). The sample here was PBMCs, taken 21 days after the first yellow fever vaccination. Here the CDR3 reads CASMEGAATDTQYF. The CDR3 coding sequence is TGTGCCAGCATGGAGGGGGCTGCCACAGATACGCAGTATTTT.